This T cell receptor (beta chain) was captured in a study of T cell responses to AZD1222 COVID-19 vaccine (dated by TCRdb to 2020 to 2023). In terms of the full investigation: AZD1222 recipients with second doses at about 4 weeks or about 12 weeks were pooled, because spike-specific TCR depth and breadth did not differ between schedules. A total of just over 230 trial participants underwent TCR sequencing, of whom 207 had received two doses of AZD1222 and approximately 25 had received two doses of the MenACWY control vaccine. Trial participants were enrolled into age subgroups of 18-55, 56-69 and 70-plus years, which contained approximately 150, 30 and 60 TCR-sequenced participants, respectively.

Sample time point, as interpreted from the label and publication: baseline before first vaccination. Samples from vaccinated people were obtained from the UK trials COV001 and COV002, which included a single-blind randomized controlled phase 2/3 trial of AZD1222 (ChAdOx1 nCoV-19) in healthy adults. Trial participant PBMC samples were collected at day 0 and day 28 after the second dose for TCRbeta chain sequencing. Regarding this clone: The antigen it binds to is not known. No clone much larger than this one lies a single base away; base qualities are absent.

What the authors observed across the whole study: Reportedly, close to half of the unique spike-specific TCRs recognized epitopes lying outside the regions that are mutated in the B.1.351 and B.1.1.7 variants. Most participants were white British and females outnumbered males, and the authors suggested that clonal diversity may have been underestimated. The 56-69-year group was small, and its depth increase did not reach significance, likely because of low power. Conclusions about previously exposed vaccinees were limited because only five to seven AZD1222 recipients were SARS-CoV-2 seropositive at baseline. Vaccine-associated CD4 TCRs spanned the whole spike protein, with dominant responses in regions 160-218 and 743-854. Because no day 14 peak-response samples were available, repertoires were characterized only after the peak T cell response. Spike-specific TCR breadth and depth rose significantly after two AZD1222 doses compared with day 0 and with MenACWY recipients.

The CDR3 regions of human TCRbeta chains were analyzed by immunosequencing. In the original analysis: TCRs in the repertoires were compared against a reference library of SARS-CoV-2-specific TCRs that had been generated with the MIRA antigen-specificity platform. Breadth was defined as the fraction of unique TCRs that were SARS-CoV-2-associated. Depth was defined as the fraction of total T cells that were SARS-CoV-2-associated. Each spike-specific TCR was assigned to its reactive spike region and to a CD4 or CD8 class using the MIRA data. Log10-transformed breadth and depth values were compared by one-way ANOVA with Sidak's multiple comparisons tests. TCRdb took over this immuneACCESS table, retaining in-frame rearrangements with V and J assigned. Such tables are incomplete; in checked studies, under half of the missing clones stem from an unresolved V gene, and the remainder is unexplained. V and J calls and clone size follow that table, whereas D and trimming were derived from the DNA. The sample records around 110,000 clones, 93% of which are singletons. The leading ten clones occupy more than 2.5% of the sample.

The receptor comes from an adult in good health. The starting material was peripheral blood, obtained on day 0 of AZD1222 vaccination.

The nucleotide sequence reads as follows: TGTGCCAGCCTGCTATTTGGACACAGCACAGATACGCAGTATTTT. Translated, this is CASLLFGHSTDTQYF. The chain joins TRBV2 to TRBJ2-3; the D gene is perhaps TRBD1, from 5 matching bases. The cysteine opens and the phenylalanine closes a CDR3 of 15 amino acids. The entry retains the CDR3 DNA only, 45 bases that are in frame from base 1. V sheds 8 bases and J sheds 0 bases, leaving 15 bases between their ends. The germline V gene gives CDR1 as SNHLY and CDR2 as FYNNEI.